The sequence of this T cell receptor beta chain was determined in a study of low-dose radiotherapy and immunotherapy resistance in tumors. Study overall: Participants in Cohort 1 were administered 0.5 Gy per fraction at 2-week intervals, to a cumulative dose of 6.5 Gy.

This clonotype was seen many times. The time point here: after trial treatment. Treatment: LDRT plus nivolumab, ipilimumab, low-dose cyclophosphamide and aspirin (RACIN trial). Per the germline V gene, CDR1 is LNHNV and CDR2 is YYDKDF (reference sequence). V trimming: 0 bases; J trimming: 5 bases; junction bases outside the gene matches: 10. The CDR3 has 19 residues. With a constant-region primer and a V-primer adapter, TCRs were subjected to approximately 20 PCR cycles of amplification. TCRdb fed the reads into MiXCR, producing one record per CDR3 protein. The sample holds some 53,000 distinct CDR3 sequences, approximately 35% seen once.

The V gene is TRBV15, the J gene TRBJ2-5, with 15 bases matching TRBD2. Sequences were derived from PBMCs, sampled after low-dose radiotherapy plus immunotherapy. The clonotype comes from a male donor with rectosigmoid adenocarcinoma. The chain's CDR3 is CATSRENGLAGGPEETQYF. Written as DNA, the CDR3 is TGTGCCACCAGCAGAGAGAATGGACTAGCGGGGGGGCCTGAGGAGACCCAGTACTTC.